These 15 T cell receptor beta chains came from one sample sequenced in a study of read filtering for tumor transcriptome and immune sequencing. From approximately 400 ng of RNA, a library with molecular barcoded alpha/delta and beta/gamma adaptors was made. TCRdb reprocessed the reads with MiXCR, giving one entry per CDR3 protein. The sample lists about 48,000 distinct CDR3 sequences, around 20% occurring once. The specimen was a population of CD138-negative cells sorted from bone marrow. Receptors originate from a donor aged 40 or older with multiple myeloma.

The table lists this clonotype with many counts. The chain uses TRBV11-2 and TRBJ2-7; a weak D match, TRBD2 (6 bases). Trimming cost V 6 bases and J 2 bases, with 14 bases left between them. The CDR3 runs to 14 residues. CDR1 is SGHAT and CDR2 is FQNNGV in the germline V gene. The CDR3 loop is CASSLSPGAYEQYF. CDR3 sequence (DNA): TGTGCCAGCAGTCTATCACCGGGGGCCTACGAGCAGTACTTC.

A note on this clonotype: The junction and the germline gene differ at one end; a read error may be behind it. This chain connects TRBV5-1 to TRBJ2-7; 11 bases match TRBD2. In germline, CDR1 is SGHRS, CDR2 YFSETQ. CDR3 length: 16 amino acids. CDR3 sequence reads: CANSSGLAGPSYEQYF. CDR3 in DNA: TGCGCCAACAGCTCAGGACTAGCGGGTCCTTCTTACGAGCAGTACTTC.

In its sample, this clonotype was seen many times. The J gene is TRBJ2-5, the V gene TRBV29-1, with 7 bases that match TRBD1. The CDR3 spans 13 residues. Germline assignment: CDR1 SQVTM and CDR2 ANQGSEA. J lost 5 bases, V lost 8 bases, and 11 bases had no gene match. The CDR3 sequence: CSLAGDRAETQYF. The CDR3 DNA reads as TGCAGCCTGGCGGGTGACAGGGCGGAGACCCAGTACTTC.

The table lists this clonotype with a few counts. The genes are TRBV14 and TRBJ1-5; D may be TRBD1 (5 bases). V lost 0 bases and J 4 bases, leaving 19 bases between the germline ends. Germline values: CDR1 SGHDN, CDR2 FVKESK. CDR3 length equals 18 residues. The CDR3 loop is CASSQDTWGSEGNQPQHF. The CDR3 DNA sequence: TGTGCCAGCAGCCAAGACACCTGGGGGTCAGAGGGAAATCAGCCCCAGCATTTT.

This clonotype was found many times. V is TRBV7-3 and J is TRBJ1-1; D gene ambiguous. The CDR3 loop spans 13 amino acids. V was trimmed by 2 bases and J by 1 base, leaving 5 bases between them. Germline V gene sequence: CDR1 SGHTA, CDR2 FQGTGA. The CDR3 DNA is TGTGCCAGCAGCTTAGAGGGGAACACTGAAGCTTTCTTT. Amino acids: CASSLEGNTEAFF.

This clonotype has at least ten counts. The CDR3 sequence is CASSFRGLETQYF. The CDR3 coding sequence is TGTGCCAGCAGTTTCAGGGGGCTGGAGACCCAGTACTTC. The chain uses TRBV27 and TRBJ2-5; 8 nucleotides line up with TRBD1. The CDR3 consists of 13 residues. CDR1 and CDR2 from the germline V gene are MNHEY and SMNVEV (reference sequence). The ends lost 3 bases at V and 5 bases at J; junction bases unmatched: 2.

This clonotype was counted ten times or more. The V and J genes are TRBV19 and TRBJ2-1, with 14 bases fitting TRBD2. This CDR3 is built from 17 residues. After removal of 6 bases from V and 3 bases from J, the junction contained 7 bases not matched to a gene. Germline CDR1 is LNHDA and CDR2 is SQIVND (reference sequence). In DNA form, the CDR3 reads TGTGCCAGTAGCCTCGCGGGACTAGCGGGAGACTACAATGAGCAGTTCTTC. Residues: CASSLAGLAGDYNEQFF.

This clonotype was detected ten times or more. This rearrangement joins TRBV7-3 to TRBJ2-5; the D gene could be TRBD1 or TRBD2 (5 bases each). The CDR3 loop spans 14 amino acids. Germline V gene sequence: CDR1 SGHTA, CDR2 FQGTGA. Trimming took off 5 bases at V and 4 bases at J, with 14 bases between the two ends. Written as DNA, the CDR3 is TGTGCCAGCAGCCAAGGGGCAGGGAGAGAGACCCAGTACTTC. Protein sequence: CASSQGAGRETQYF.

Sample share makes this clonotype medium-sized. V gene TRBV29-1 combines with J gene TRBJ1-1, with D possibly being TRBD1 (6 bases). Trimming removed 6 bases at V and 1 base at J, with 15 bases between. Germline lookup yields CDR1 SQVTM and CDR2 ANQGSEA. The length of the CDR3 is 14 residues. CDR3 coding DNA: TGCAGCGTCAAAGGGGGACAACGGAACACTGAAGCTTTCTTT. Its protein is CSVKGGQRNTEAFF.

The genes are TRBV7-2 and TRBJ2-7, with D possibly being TRBD2 (6 bases). Trimming took 5 bases from V and 6 from J, leaving 11 bases between them. CDR1 is SGHTA and CDR2 is FQGNSA in the germline V gene. The CDR3 contains 12 residues. The CDR3: CASSPTGGEQYF. CDR3 DNA sequence: TGTGCCAGCAGCCCTACCGGGGGCGAGCAGTACTTC.

This clonotype was counted many times. The chain employs TRBV29-1 and TRBJ1-1, with a possible D match to TRBD1 (6 bases). Trimming pared 0 bases from V and 9 bases from J, leaving 11 bases between. The CDR3 sequence is 12 residues long. Germline assignment: CDR1 SQVTM and CDR2 ANQGSEA. The chain's CDR3 is CSVEDLRGKAFF. The CDR3 bases are TGCAGCGTTGAAGATCTTAGGGGGAAAGCTTTCTTT.

This clonotype was counted a few times. Given a much more abundant clone one base away, this may be a read error. The V and J genes are TRBV6-2 or TRBV6-3 and TRBJ2-7, with D possibly being TRBD1 or TRBD2 (5 bases each). Germline CDR1 reads MNHEY; CDR2 reads SVGEGT. The ends were cut back, 11 bases at V and 7 bases at J, with 18 bases in the middle. The CDR3 consists of 12 residues. DNA for the CDR3: TGTGCCGGCACCGTTACGGGACGGGAGCAGTACTTC. Encoded protein: CAGTVTGREQYF.

There are many counts of this clonotype. J is TRBJ2-1 and V is TRBV7-8; no reliable D call. CDR3 length: 12 amino acids. Trimming cost V 3 bases and J 5 bases, with 5 bases left between them. CDR1 SGHVS and CDR2 FQNEAQ come from the germline V gene. In nucleotides, the CDR3 is TGTGCCAGCAGCTTTTATAACAATGAGCAGTTCTTC. Translation: CASSFYNNEQFF.

With regard to this clonotype: Here the CDR3 omits its conserved ending phenylalanine or tryptophan, so a read error is the likely source. The limits of the CDR3 on the DNA are not certain, so only TCRdb's listed CDR3 is given. The J gene is TRBJ1-2, the V gene TRBV12-3 or TRBV12-4. The length of the CDR3 is 14 amino acids, counting both ends. The CDR3 reads CASSRLEANYGYAL.

The chain employs TRBV12-3 or TRBV12-4 and TRBJ2-1, with TRBD2 identical over 8 bases. The CDR3 covers 13 residues. With 11 bases clipped from V and 6 bases from J, the junction kept 9 bases outside the gene matches. The CDR3 spells CACIRLAPNEQFF. The CDR3 DNA sequence: TGTGCCTGCATCAGACTAGCGCCCAATGAGCAGTTCTTC.